This record looks at one T cell receptor (beta chain) sequence and its context. Its antigen is not identified. Trimming pared 4 bases from V and 4 bases from J, leaving 8 bases between. Germline V lookup: CDR1 SNHLY, CDR2 FYNNEI. The CDR3 consists of 12 residues. The entry originates in a study of T-cell memory formation after mild COVID-19. For the study at large: Largely donor-specific TCR clusters were found. Notes on the study in general: Memory cells collected pre-infection included some clones that later responded, suggesting cross-reactive memory joined. Chiefly within CM and EM were the contracting CD4+ clones; CD8+ ones were within EMRA.

5'RACE primed at constant segments yielded TCR alpha and TCR beta cDNA libraries bearing sample barcodes and UMIs. One entry per CDR3 protein, called by TCRdb with MiXCR from the 5' RACE reads. The sample holds about 210,000 distinct CDR3 sequences, roughly a tenth seen once. This clonotype was sampled from a man aged 18 to 30 who had mild COVID-19 (a few samples of this study predate the infection). Cell type and time point are not known. Material for sequencing was PBMCs or a T cell subset sorted from them (not recorded which). The genes are TRBV2 and TRBJ2-7; D is perhaps TRBD1 (6 bases). The CDR3 DNA reads TGTGCCAGCAGTGCAGACAGGTACGAGCAGTACTTC. It is translated as CASSADRYEQYF.